A selection of T cell receptor beta chains follows, all from one sample in a study of Ad26.COV2.S vaccination and SARS-CoV-2 variants. TCRdb keeps only in-frame clones here, not all; method: immunoSEQ multiplex PCR. This repertoire shows 400,000 to 500,000 clones, roughly 90% found once; its top ten account for roughly 4%. The sequences come from peripheral blood, collected in a trial of Ad26.COV2.S vaccine versus placebo. Every receptor here comes from a person between 18 and 65 years old who received the Ad26.COV2.S COVID-19 vaccine or a placebo. CDR3s include the opening cysteine and the closing phenylalanine or tryptophan. The D gene is left open where the match is weak. Where a row states a size, it is once, few, many or the class of an expanded clone; other rows omit it.

J gene: TRBJ1-5
V gene: TRBV7-6
D gene: -
clone size: -
CDR3 length: 15
CDR3 protein: CASSPRGGLNQPQHF
CDR3 DNA: TGTGCCAGCAGCCCGAGGGGGGGACTGAATCAGCCCCAGCATTTT

J gene: TRBJ1-5
V gene: TRBV29-1
D gene: TRBD1
clone size: -
CDR3 length: 13
CDR3 protein: CSVEQGANQPQHF
CDR3 DNA: TGCAGCGTTGAGCAGGGGGCCAATCAGCCCCAGCATTTT

J gene: TRBJ1-3
V gene: TRBV11-2
D gene: -
clone size: -
CDR3 length: 15
CDR3 protein: CASSLLVSRGNTIYF
CDR3 DNA: TGTGCCAGCAGCTTATTGGTCTCGAGGGGAAACACCATATATTTT

J gene: TRBJ1-1
V gene: TRBV18
D gene: -
clone size: -
CDR3 length: 15
CDR3 protein: CASSPPGGLNTEAFF
CDR3 DNA: TGTGCCAGCTCACCACCTGGAGGGCTAAACACTGAAGCTTTCTTT

J gene: TRBJ2-2
V gene: TRBV19
D gene: -
clone size: -
CDR3 length: 15
CDR3 protein: CASSIEQGYTGELFF
CDR3 DNA: TGTGCCAGTAGTATCGAACAGGGTTACACCGGGGAGCTGTTTTTT

J gene: TRBJ1-1
V gene: TRBV2
D gene: -
clone size: -
CDR3 length: 15
CDR3 protein: CASSESRGKNTEAFF
CDR3 DNA: TGTGCCAGCAGTGAATCCCGGGGGAAGAACACTGAAGCTTTCTTT

J gene: TRBJ1-6
V gene: TRBV5-5
D gene: -
clone size: -
CDR3 length: 16
CDR3 protein: CASSLDGSSYNSPLHF
CDR3 DNA: TGTGCCAGCAGCTTGGACGGGAGCTCCTATAATTCACCCCTCCACTTT

J gene: TRBJ1-3
V gene: TRBV7-2
D gene: -
clone size: -
CDR3 length: 17
CDR3 protein: CASSLVDRISSGNTIYF
CDR3 DNA: TGTGCCAGCAGCTTAGTCGACAGGATCAGCTCTGGAAACACCATATATTTT

J gene: TRBJ1-1
V gene: TRBV2
D gene: TRBD1
clone size: -
CDR3 length: 14
CDR3 protein: CASRGGQMNTEAFF
CDR3 DNA: TGTGCCAGCAGAGGGGGACAGATGAACACTGAAGCTTTCTTT

J gene: TRBJ1-5
V gene: TRBV6-5
D gene: -
clone size: -
CDR3 length: 12
CDR3 protein: CASSREGQPQHF
CDR3 DNA: TGTGCCAGCAGTCGAGAAGGACAGCCCCAGCATTTT

J gene: TRBJ2-3
V gene: TRBV7-3
D gene: TRBD2
clone size: -
CDR3 length: 17
CDR3 protein: CASSLMPTSGYTDTQYF
CDR3 DNA: TGTGCCAGCAGCTTAATGCCCACTAGCGGCTACACAGATACGCAGTATTTT

J gene: TRBJ2-2
V gene: TRBV29-1
D gene: -
clone size: -
CDR3 length: 15
CDR3 protein: CSVESTDLNTGELFF
CDR3 DNA: TGCAGCGTTGAATCGACAGACCTGAACACCGGGGAGCTGTTTTTT

J gene: TRBJ1-5
V gene: TRBV6-5
D gene: -
clone size: -
CDR3 length: 13
CDR3 protein: CASSLGDDQPQHF
CDR3 DNA: TGTGCCAGCAGTTTGGGAGACGATCAGCCCCAGCATTTT

J gene: TRBJ2-1
V gene: TRBV6-5
D gene: -
clone size: -
CDR3 length: 15
CDR3 protein: CASSYGQGDYNEQFF
CDR3 DNA: TGTGCCAGCAGTTACGGTCAGGGCGACTACAATGAGCAGTTCTTC

J gene: TRBJ2-7
V gene: TRBV4-1
D gene: -
clone size: once
CDR3 length: 12
CDR3 protein: CASSQEVGEQYF
CDR3 DNA: TGCGCCAGCAGCCAAGAGGTGGGCGAGCAGTACTTC

J gene: TRBJ1-2
V gene: TRBV5-5
D gene: -
clone size: -
CDR3 length: 15
CDR3 protein: CASSLADDANYGYTF
CDR3 DNA: TGTGCCAGCAGCTTGGCGGACGACGCTAACTATGGCTACACCTTC

J gene: TRBJ2-2
V gene: TRBV5-1
D gene: TRBD1
clone size: -
CDR3 length: 16
CDR3 protein: CASSQPRDRAPGELFF
CDR3 DNA: TGCGCCAGCAGCCAACCCCGGGACAGGGCCCCCGGGGAGCTGTTTTTT

J gene: TRBJ2-7
V gene: TRBV28
D gene: TRBD1
clone size: -
CDR3 length: 16
CDR3 protein: CASSPTGTGFSYEQYF
CDR3 DNA: TGTGCCAGCAGCCCCACCGGGACAGGGTTCTCCTACGAGCAGTACTTC

J gene: TRBJ2-7
V gene: TRBV3-1/TRBV3-2
D gene: -
clone size: few
CDR3 length: 15
CDR3 protein: CASSQRLEQLYEQYF
CDR3 DNA: TGTGCCAGCAGCCAAAGGCTAGAGCAGTTATACGAGCAGTACTTC

J gene: TRBJ2-7
V gene: TRBV19
D gene: -
clone size: -
CDR3 length: 15
CDR3 protein: CASSSRLANSYEQYF
CDR3 DNA: TGTGCCAGTAGTTCCCGGCTAGCCAACTCCTACGAGCAGTACTTC

J gene: TRBJ2-6
V gene: TRBV3-1/TRBV3-2
D gene: TRBD1
clone size: -
CDR3 length: 18
CDR3 protein: CASSHWTGGFSGANVLTF
CDR3 DNA: TGTGCCAGCAGCCACTGGACAGGGGGTTTTTCTGGGGCCAACGTCCTGACTTTC

J gene: TRBJ2-1
V gene: TRBV4-3
D gene: TRBD1
clone size: -
CDR3 length: 15
CDR3 protein: CASSKTGVSYNEQFF
CDR3 DNA: TGCGCCAGCAGCAAAACAGGGGTCTCCTACAATGAGCAGTTCTTC

J gene: TRBJ1-4
V gene: TRBV20-1
D gene: -
clone size: -
CDR3 length: 12
CDR3 protein: CSASGRVEKLFF
CDR3 DNA: TGCAGTGCTAGTGGGAGGGTTGAAAAACTGTTTTTT

J gene: TRBJ2-1
V gene: TRBV30
D gene: -
clone size: -
CDR3 length: 12
CDR3 protein: CAWNPRWGEQFF
CDR3 DNA: TGTGCCTGGAATCCGCGGTGGGGGGAGCAGTTCTTC

J gene: TRBJ2-7
V gene: TRBV9
D gene: TRBD1
clone size: once
CDR3 length: 15
CDR3 protein: CASSVGDREAYEQYF
CDR3 DNA: TGTGCCAGCAGCGTAGGGGACAGGGAGGCGTACGAGCAGTACTTC

J gene: TRBJ2-1
V gene: TRBV7-9
D gene: -
clone size: -
CDR3 length: 15
CDR3 protein: CASSSRSWGYNEQFF
CDR3 DNA: TGTGCCAGCAGCTCGCGTAGCTGGGGATACAATGAGCAGTTCTTC

J gene: TRBJ1-5
V gene: TRBV19
D gene: -
clone size: -
CDR3 length: 15
CDR3 protein: CASSNPGAHNQPQHF
CDR3 DNA: TGTGCCAGTAGTAATCCAGGGGCGCATAATCAGCCCCAGCATTTT

J gene: TRBJ2-1
V gene: TRBV6-2/TRBV6-3
D gene: -
clone size: -
CDR3 length: 15
CDR3 protein: CASSFWGSSYNEQFF
CDR3 DNA: TGTGCCAGCAGTTTTTGGGGGTCCTCCTACAATGAGCAGTTCTTC

J gene: TRBJ2-7
V gene: TRBV9
D gene: TRBD2
clone size: once
CDR3 length: 15
CDR3 protein: CASSPGAGRDYEQYF
CDR3 DNA: TGTGCCAGCAGCCCGGGAGCGGGACGGGACTACGAGCAGTACTTC

J gene: TRBJ1-3
V gene: TRBV30
D gene: -
clone size: -
CDR3 length: 14
CDR3 protein: CAWRYRTPGNTIYF
CDR3 DNA: TGTGCCTGGAGGTACAGGACCCCTGGAAACACCATATATTTT

J gene: TRBJ1-2
V gene: TRBV24-1
D gene: TRBD1
clone size: -
CDR3 length: 16
CDR3 protein: CATSDSAGQGFYGYTF
CDR3 DNA: TGTGCCACCAGTGATTCTGCGGGACAGGGTTTCTATGGCTACACCTTC

J gene: TRBJ2-7
V gene: TRBV7-2
D gene: TRBD2
clone size: -
CDR3 length: 15
CDR3 protein: CASSPTSGGAYEQYF
CDR3 DNA: TGTGCCAGCAGCCCGACTAGCGGGGGGGCCTACGAGCAGTACTTC

J gene: TRBJ2-3
V gene: TRBV10-3
D gene: -
clone size: -
CDR3 length: 14
CDR3 protein: CAISEPPLASTQYF
CDR3 DNA: TGTGCCATCAGTGAGCCCCCCCTTGCGTCGACGCAGTATTTT

J gene: TRBJ2-7
V gene: TRBV4-1
D gene: TRBD1
clone size: -
CDR3 length: 15
CDR3 protein: CASSQEVQGAYEQYF
CDR3 DNA: TGCGCCAGCAGCCAAGAAGTACAGGGGGCCTACGAGCAGTACTTC

J gene: TRBJ2-2
V gene: TRBV9
D gene: -
clone size: -
CDR3 length: 18
CDR3 protein: CASSVVGVRPQGGGELFF
CDR3 DNA: TGTGCCAGCAGCGTAGTGGGAGTCCGGCCCCAGGGGGGCGGGGAGCTGTTTTTT

J gene: TRBJ2-7
V gene: TRBV4-2
D gene: -
clone size: -
CDR3 length: 13
CDR3 protein: CASSPTPNYEQYF
CDR3 DNA: TGTGCCAGCAGCCCGACACCCAACTACGAGCAGTACTTC

J gene: TRBJ1-2
V gene: TRBV29-1
D gene: TRBD1
clone size: once
CDR3 length: 12
CDR3 protein: CSVGQGGDGYTF
CDR3 DNA: TGCAGCGTTGGCCAGGGGGGGGATGGCTACACCTTC

J gene: TRBJ1-6
V gene: TRBV4-1
D gene: TRBD1
clone size: -
CDR3 length: 16
CDR3 protein: CASSPGQGDYNSPLHF
CDR3 DNA: TGCGCCAGCTCACCGGGACAGGGGGACTATAATTCACCCCTCCACTTT

J gene: TRBJ2-2
V gene: TRBV7-9
D gene: -
clone size: -
CDR3 length: 17
CDR3 protein: CASSPLRDIELAGELFF
CDR3 DNA: TGTGCCAGCAGCCCCCTAAGGGATATCGAGTTGGCCGGGGAGCTGTTTTTT

J gene: TRBJ1-6
V gene: TRBV5-1
D gene: -
clone size: once
CDR3 length: 15
CDR3 protein: CASSWGTGENSPLHF
CDR3 DNA: TGCGCCAGCAGCTGGGGGACGGGAGAGAATTCACCCCTCCACTTT